This passage covers 6 T cell receptor beta chains from one sample sequenced in a study of control samples from healthy donors and cancer patients. The protocol was immunoSEQ multiplex PCR, while the TCRdb copy is restricted to in-frame clones and leaves out a portion. Of about 89,000 clones listed, more than 75% are singletons. The sequencing input was blood. The origin of the receptors is a middle-aged woman in good health.

This chain links TRBV4-1 with TRBJ2-2, with D hard to call. CDR1 and CDR2 from the germline V gene are MGHRA and YSYEKL. This CDR3 region has 15 residues. V dropped 0 bases and J dropped 6 bases, with 11 bases sitting between them. The CDR3 spells CASSQEAAIPGELFF. The CDR3 DNA reads TGCGCCAGCAGCCAAGAGGCAGCAATTCCCGGGGAGCTGTTTTTT.

The table lists this clone with a count of one. This chain connects TRBV6-2 or TRBV6-3 to TRBJ2-1; 12 positions agree with TRBD2. CDR1 is MNHEY, CDR2 SVGEGT, per germline. CDR3 length equals 15 residues. V lost 6 bases, J lost 9 bases, and 9 bases stayed unmatched. CDR3 coding DNA: TGTGCCAGCAGCCTCCTAGCGGGGGGGCCAAGTGAGCAGTTCTTC. Its protein is CASSLLAGGPSEQFF.

The chain uses TRBV7-2 and TRBJ1-5; the D is unclear. The V gene lost 2 bases and the J gene lost 4 bases, with 9 bases spanning the gap. The CDR3 totals 14 residues. The germline V gene has CDR1 SGHTA and CDR2 FQGNSA. CDR3 sequence (DNA): TGTGCCAGCAGCTTATTCACCAGGAATCAGCCCCAGCATTTT. It codes for CASSLFTRNQPQHF.

This clone was counted once. V is TRBV11-3 and J is TRBJ1-4, with D maybe TRBD1 (6 bases). Germline CDR1 SGHNT, CDR2 YENEEA. The CDR3 has 13 amino acids. The germline V and J ends were trimmed by 6 bases and 7 bases, with 12 bases remaining between them. CDR3 sequence (DNA): TGTGCCAGCAGTCGGGACATTGGTGAAAAACTGTTTTTT. Translated: CASSRDIGEKLFF.

DNA of the CDR3: TGTGCCAGCAGTGATGGGGCTCGGAGAGACTATGGCTACACCTTC. Amino acid sequence: CASSDGARRDYGYTF. This chain joins TRBV6-1 and TRBJ1-2, with a possible D match to TRBD1 (5 bases). Germline V gives CDR1 MNHNS, CDR2 SASEGT. The CDR3 has 15 residues. With 3 bases removed from V and 3 bases from J, the gap between germline ends came to 14 bases.

This sequence joins TRBV11-3 and TRBJ1-1, with a possible D match to TRBD1 (5 bases). The CDR3 has 13 amino acids. CDR1 and CDR2 (germline): SGHNT, YENEEA. V was shortened by 5 bases and J by 1 base, with 8 bases between the two germline ends. In DNA, the CDR3 is TGTGCCAGCAGCGCCGGGACGAACACTGAAGCTTTCTTT. It specifies CASSAGTNTEAFF.